A selection of T cell receptor beta chains follows, all from one sample in a study of blood T cell repertoires in COVID-19. Here immunoSEQ multiplex PCR was the method, and the copy in TCRdb shows in-frame clones only, minus some. The sample records approximately 84,000 clones, less than 85% being singletons. The sequencing input was peripheral blood. These TCRs come from a human donor in a cohort sampled during active COVID-19. The CDR3 runs from the conserved cysteine through the conserved F or W. The D gene is left open where the match is weak. A row's size may be missing; if present it is once, few, many or a size class.

D: -
J: TRBJ1-1
size: once
length: 17
V: TRBV21-1
CDR3: CASTTRDQGALNTEAFF
DNA: TGTGCCAGCACTACAAGAGACCAGGGGGCCCTGAACACTGAAGCTTTCTTT

D: TRBD2
J: TRBJ2-7
size: -
length: 14
V: TRBV28
CDR3: CASVEREESYEQYF
DNA: TGTGCCAGCGTTGAGCGGGAGGAGTCCTACGAGCAGTACTTC

D: TRBD1
J: TRBJ1-2
size: -
length: 16
V: TRBV14
CDR3: CASSPSSDRGYYGYTF
DNA: TGTGCCAGCAGCCCCTCGTCGGACAGGGGTTACTATGGCTACACCTTC

D: TRBD1
J: TRBJ2-3
size: many
length: 16
V: TRBV19
CDR3: CASRSSRDRDTDTQYF
DNA: TGTGCCAGTAGGAGCTCCCGGGACAGGGACACAGATACGCAGTATTTT

D: TRBD1
J: TRBJ2-1
size: -
length: 16
V: TRBV7-2
CDR3: CASSWTGEIRRNEQFF
DNA: TGTGCCAGCAGCTGGACAGGGGAAATCCGTCGGAATGAGCAGTTCTTC

D: TRBD1
J: TRBJ1-1
size: medium-sized
length: 14
V: TRBV7-2
CDR3: CASSFIYRGTEAFF
DNA: TGTGCCAGCAGCTTTATCTACAGGGGCACTGAAGCTTTCTTT

D: TRBD2
J: TRBJ2-7
size: once
length: 16
V: TRBV2
CDR3: CASSEGGEPRVYEQYF
DNA: TGTGCCAGCAGCGAGGGAGGGGAGCCAAGGGTCTACGAGCAGTACTTC

D: TRBD2
J: TRBJ2-5
size: -
length: 15
V: TRBV7-9
CDR3: CASSLGGRGQETQYF
DNA: TGTGCCAGCAGCTTAGGCGGGAGGGGGCAAGAGACCCAGTACTTC

D: TRBD1
J: TRBJ2-3
size: -
length: 15
V: TRBV29-1
CDR3: CSVGRGTGWADTQYF
DNA: TGCAGCGTCGGTCGCGGGACAGGGTGGGCAGATACGCAGTATTTT

D: -
J: TRBJ1-1
size: -
length: 17
V: TRBV14
CDR3: CASSQEFRGRERTEAFF
DNA: TGTGCCAGCAGCCAAGAGTTCCGCGGCAGGGAACGCACTGAAGCTTTCTTT

D: -
J: TRBJ1-5
size: -
length: 13
V: TRBV6-6
CDR3: CASTRASNQPQHF
DNA: TGTGCCAGCACTCGGGCTAGCAATCAGCCCCAGCATTTT

D: -
J: TRBJ2-5
size: -
length: 13
V: TRBV12-3/TRBV12-4
CDR3: CASSLQLQETQYF
DNA: TGTGCCAGCAGTTTACAGTTACAAGAGACCCAGTACTTC

D: -
J: TRBJ1-1
size: -
length: 14
V: TRBV13
CDR3: CASSSRRVNTEAFF
DNA: TGTGCCAGCAGCTCGCGCAGGGTAAACACTGAAGCTTTCTTT

D: -
J: TRBJ2-3
size: few
length: 15
V: TRBV5-1
CDR3: CASSGQGQGTDTQYF
DNA: TGCGCCAGCAGCGGCCAGGGCCAAGGCACAGATACGCAGTATTTT

D: -
J: TRBJ1-1
size: -
length: 15
V: TRBV7-3
CDR3: CASSPSGGTDHEAFF
DNA: TGTGCCAGCAGCCCTTCGGGGGGGACGGACCATGAAGCTTTCTTT

D: -
J: TRBJ1-3
size: -
length: 15
V: TRBV30
CDR3: CAWSRSSGSGNTIYF
DNA: TGTGCCTGGAGTCGTAGTTCAGGCTCTGGAAACACCATATATTTT

D: -
J: TRBJ2-7
size: -
length: 15
V: TRBV5-5
CDR3: CASTLGRGVSYEQYF
DNA: TGTGCCAGCACGCTCGGCCGGGGTGTTTCCTACGAGCAGTACTTC

D: -
J: TRBJ1-3
size: once
length: 16
V: TRBV7-9
CDR3: CASSLGMGLSGNTIYF
DNA: TGTGCCAGCAGCTTAGGAATGGGGCTCTCTGGAAACACCATATATTTT

D: -
J: TRBJ1-5
size: -
length: 15
V: TRBV28
CDR3: CASSSVGDRNQPQHF
DNA: TGTGCCAGCAGTTCAGTCGGAGACCGCAATCAGCCCCAGCATTTT

D: -
J: TRBJ1-2
size: -
length: 15
V: TRBV9
CDR3: CASSAYGRGNYGYTF
DNA: TGTGCCAGCAGCGCGTACGGAAGGGGAAACTATGGCTACACCTTC

D: -
J: TRBJ1-1
size: -
length: 12
V: TRBV10-3
CDR3: CAISESQGRAFF
DNA: TGTGCCATCAGTGAGTCGCAGGGCAGGGCTTTCTTT

D: TRBD1
J: TRBJ1-2
size: -
length: 14
V: TRBV29-1
CDR3: CSVELGQGSYGYTF
DNA: TGCAGCGTTGAGCTCGGACAGGGGAGCTATGGCTACACCTTC

D: -
J: TRBJ2-2
size: -
length: 16
V: TRBV28
CDR3: CASSLSSGGWGGELFF
DNA: TGTGCCAGCAGTTTAAGTAGCGGAGGTTGGGGCGGGGAGCTGTTTTTT

D: TRBD1
J: TRBJ2-1
size: -
length: 13
V: TRBV30
CDR3: CAWRGRGQDEQFF
DNA: TGTGCCTGGAGGGGCAGGGGGCAAGATGAGCAGTTCTTC

D: TRBD1
J: TRBJ1-5
size: -
length: 14
V: TRBV2
CDR3: CASSDQGGDQPQHF
DNA: TGTGCCAGCAGCGACCAAGGGGGCGACCAGCCCCAGCATTTT

D: -
J: TRBJ1-2
size: -
length: 14
V: TRBV5-4
CDR3: CASSLLSGGNGYTF
DNA: TGTGCCAGCAGCTTGCTCTCGGGCGGGAATGGCTACACCTTC

D: -
J: TRBJ2-5
size: -
length: 14
V: TRBV11-1
CDR3: CASSSGAGEETQYF
DNA: TGTGCCAGCAGCTCAGGGGCAGGTGAAGAGACCCAGTACTTC

D: -
J: TRBJ2-3
size: -
length: 13
V: TRBV4-3
CDR3: CASSQDLTGTQYF
DNA: TGCGCCAGCAGCCAAGATCTAACGGGTACGCAGTATTTT

D: TRBD2
J: TRBJ2-2
size: few
length: 18
V: TRBV7-2
CDR3: CASSLRLAGGQNTGELFF
DNA: TGTGCCAGCAGCTTACGACTAGCGGGGGGGCAGAACACCGGGGAGCTGTTTTTT

D: TRBD1
J: TRBJ1-5
size: -
length: 13
V: TRBV4-1
CDR3: CASSGQGGQPQHF
DNA: TGCGCCAGCAGTGGACAGGGAGGGCAGCCCCAGCATTTT

D: TRBD2
J: TRBJ2-1
size: -
length: 13
V: TRBV10-3
CDR3: CATNGAGVDEQFF
DNA: TGTGCCACCAATGGAGCGGGAGTTGATGAGCAGTTCTTC

D: TRBD1
J: TRBJ2-3
size: once
length: 16
V: TRBV3-1/TRBV3-2
CDR3: CASSHADRGSTDTQYF
DNA: TGTGCCAGCAGCCACGCCGACAGGGGGAGCACAGATACGCAGTATTTT

D: -
J: TRBJ1-5
size: -
length: 14
V: TRBV19
CDR3: CASDLGGSNQPQHF
DNA: TGTGCCTCCGACCTGGGGGGGAGCAATCAGCCCCAGCATTTT

D: TRBD1
J: TRBJ1-2
size: -
length: 16
V: TRBV4-2
CDR3: CASSQDFDRDNYGYTF
DNA: TGTGCCAGCAGCCAAGATTTCGACAGGGATAACTATGGCTACACCTTC

D: TRBD1
J: TRBJ2-7
size: -
length: 15
V: TRBV11-3
CDR3: CASSNGQGSSYEQYF
DNA: TGTGCCAGCAGTAATGGACAGGGGTCATCCTACGAGCAGTACTTC

D: TRBD1
J: TRBJ1-4
size: -
length: 18
V: TRBV28
CDR3: CASRLYGQVSATNEKLFF
DNA: TGTGCCAGCAGACTCTATGGACAGGTATCTGCAACTAATGAAAAACTGTTTTTT

D: TRBD1
J: TRBJ1-4
size: -
length: 13
V: TRBV29-1
CDR3: CSAQGDGYEKLFF
DNA: TGCAGCGCTCAGGGGGATGGGTATGAAAAACTGTTTTTT

D: TRBD2
J: TRBJ2-1
size: large
length: 20
V: TRBV6-7
CDR3: CASSYSFPGGPQDLYNEQFF
DNA: TGTGCCAGCAGTTACTCGTTCCCGGGAGGCCCGCAAGATCTCTACAATGAGCAGTTCTTC

D: TRBD1
J: TRBJ1-1
size: -
length: 14
V: TRBV18
CDR3: CASSQDRGNTEAFF
DNA: TGTGCCAGCTCACAAGACAGGGGGAACACTGAAGCTTTCTTT

D: -
J: TRBJ1-6
size: -
length: 13
V: TRBV2
CDR3: CASTKGNDSPLHF
DNA: TGTGCCAGCACCAAGGGGAACGATTCACCCCTCCACTTT

D: -
J: TRBJ1-5
size: -
length: 14
V: TRBV5-6
CDR3: CASSLRGHNQPQHF
DNA: TGTGCCAGCAGCTTGAGGGGTCACAATCAGCCCCAGCATTTT

D: TRBD1
J: TRBJ2-7
size: -
length: 14
V: TRBV18
CDR3: CASSLRDSSYEQYF
DNA: TGTGCCAGCTCACTCCGGGACAGCTCCTACGAGCAGTACTTC

D: -
J: TRBJ1-6
size: -
length: 14
V: TRBV5-4
CDR3: CASSFEGRTSPLHF
DNA: TGTGCCAGCAGCTTCGAGGGTCGGACTTCACCCCTCCACTTT

D: -
J: TRBJ1-4
size: -
length: 16
V: TRBV11-2
CDR3: CASSLDHGQGNEKLFF
DNA: TGTGCCAGCAGCTTAGATCACGGGCAGGGTAATGAAAAACTGTTTTTT

D: -
J: TRBJ1-2
size: -
length: 11
V: TRBV20-1
CDR3: CSASTSRGYTF
DNA: TGCAGTGCTAGCACTTCACGTGGCTACACCTTC

D: TRBD1
J: TRBJ1-5
size: -
length: 14
V: TRBV6-1
CDR3: CASSDRQGGQPQHF
DNA: TGTGCCAGCAGTGACCGACAGGGGGGTCAGCCCCAGCATTTT

D: -
J: TRBJ1-1
size: -
length: 14
V: TRBV19
CDR3: CASSRPQGFTEAFF
DNA: TGTGCCAGTAGCAGACCGCAGGGGTTCACTGAAGCTTTCTTT

D: TRBD2
J: TRBJ2-3
size: -
length: 17
V: TRBV5-1
CDR3: CASSSGGSGTGTDTQYF
DNA: TGCGCCAGCAGCTCCGGGGGGTCAGGGACCGGCACAGATACGCAGTATTTT

D: -
J: TRBJ2-7
size: -
length: 13
V: TRBV10-1
CDR3: CASSEFILYEQYF
DNA: TGCGCCAGCAGTGAGTTTATATTGTACGAGCAGTACTTC

D: -
J: TRBJ1-1
size: -
length: 14
V: TRBV5-1
CDR3: CASSWGPGGTEAFF
DNA: TGCGCCAGCAGCTGGGGACCGGGAGGGACTGAAGCTTTCTTT